The 29 T cell receptor beta chains below all came from one sample that was sequenced in a study of response to subunit inactivated influenza vaccine. TCRdb reprocessed the RT-PCR reads with MiXCR, giving one entry per CDR3 protein. The table includes about 780,000 distinct CDR3 sequences, around a sixth detected once. This specimen was PBMCs from blood, taken around 5 days after vaccination. The source of these receptors is a man in his forties or fifties who received an inactivated influenza vaccine.

This clonotype was detected a few times. The rearrangement joins TRBV5-1 to TRBJ2-3, with 9 bases lining up with TRBD1. CDR3 length equals 15 residues. After removal of 5 bases from V and 2 bases from J, the junction contained 6 bases not matched to a gene. Germline-derived CDR1 and CDR2 are SGHRS and YFSETQ. The CDR3 spells CASRLQGAPTDTQYF. DNA of the CDR3: TGCGCCAGCAGATTACAGGGGGCGCCCACAGATACGCAGTATTTT.

The chain employs TRBV20-1 and TRBJ2-5, with TRBD1 matching 10 bases. This CDR3 has 14 amino acids. The trim removed 5 bases at V and 1 base at J, leaving 4 bases unmatched. Germline V gene data show CDR1 as DFQATT and CDR2 as SNEGSKA (reference sequence). DNA for the CDR3: TGCAGTGCTGACGGGACAGGGGTCCAAGAGACCCAGTACTTC. Translating gives CSADGTGVQETQYF.

The chain links TRBV12-3 or TRBV12-4 to TRBJ1-1; unclear D gene. Trimming removed 2 bases from V and 7 bases from J, with 8 bases in between. There are 12 residues in the CDR3. CDR3 in amino acids: CASSLRGFEAFF. The CDR3 DNA reads as TGTGCCAGCAGTTTAAGAGGGTTTGAAGCTTTCTTT.

Ten or more counts support this clonotype. This chain links TRBV29-1 with TRBJ2-7; 8 bases map to TRBD1. CDR1 and CDR2 (germline): SQVTM, ANQGSEA. The CDR3 covers 13 residues. V was clipped by 4 bases and J by 4 bases; unmatched bases: 6. CDR3 amino acids: CSVAKDRAYEQYF. CDR3 nucleotide sequence: TGCAGCGTTGCCAAGGACAGGGCGTACGAGCAGTACTTC.

This clonotype was detected a few times. The chain joins TRBV12-3 or TRBV12-4 to TRBJ2-7, with no clear D. V shed 2 bases and J shed 2 bases, with 10 bases lying between them. The CDR3 consists of 14 residues. CDR3 bases: TGTGCCAGCAGTTTAAGTAGGGAAACCTACGAGCAGTACTTC. Encoded protein: CASSLSRETYEQYF.

The V gene is TRBV18, the J gene TRBJ2-7, with D hard to call. Trimming removed 1 base from V and 7 bases from J, with 11 bases in between. The germline gives CDR1 KGHSH, CDR2 LQKENI. The CDR3 contains 13 residues. Here the CDR3 reads CASSPRDAGEQYF. In DNA, the CDR3 is TGTGCCAGCTCACCACGGGATGCTGGGGAGCAGTACTTC.

This clonotype has a handful of counts. V is TRBV28 and J is TRBJ1-3; the D is unclear. The CDR3 sequence is 15 residues long. The germline V gene encodes CDR1 MDHEN and CDR2 SYDVKM. V was shortened by 2 bases and J by 1 base, with 9 bases between the two germline ends. The CDR3 nucleotides read TGTGCCAGCAGTTTACCTACAATTTCTGGAAACACCATATATTTT. Translated: CASSLPTISGNTIYF.

This clonotype occurred a few times. The chain carries TRBV12-3 or TRBV12-4 and TRBJ2-5, with 7 bases fitting TRBD2. The CDR3 consists of 14 residues. The V and J ends lost 5 bases and 1 base, in that order; junction bases with no gene match: 4. CDR3 in DNA: TGTGCCAGCAGTGGGGGGAGGGTCCAAGAGACCCAGTACTTC. Residues: CASSGGRVQETQYF.

The chain recombines TRBV18 with TRBJ2-1; 7 bases line up with TRBD1. J gave up 9 bases and V 4 bases, and 12 bases lay outside the gene matches. This CDR3 is 15 amino acids long. From germline, CDR1 is KGHSH and CDR2 LQKENI. CDR3 amino acids: CASSRLTGTDAEQFF. CDR3 DNA sequence: TGTGCCAGCTCACGTCTAACTGGGACAGACGCTGAGCAGTTCTTC. The variable domain in full, completed from reference TRBV18 and TRBJ2-1, reads NAGVMQNPRHLVRRRGQEARLRCSPMKGHSHVYWYRQLPEEGLKFMVYLQKENIIDESGMPKERFSAEFPKEGPSILRIQQVVRGDSAAYFCASSRLTGTDAEQFFGPGTRLTVL.

This clonotype has just a few counts. The chain couples TRBV6-1 to TRBJ1-6, with 8 bases identical to TRBD1. The CDR3 sequence is 14 residues long. Per the germline V gene, CDR1 is MNHNS and CDR2 is SASEGT. J gave up 7 bases and V 7 bases, and 6 bases lay outside the gene matches. This CDR3 reads CASNPTGGNSPLHF. CDR3 sequence (DNA): TGTGCCAGCAATCCCACAGGGGGGAATTCACCCCTCCACTTT.

In this sample, this clonotype turned up a few times. The chain has TRBV4-3 and TRBJ2-1; 10 nucleotides align to TRBD2. The ends lost 0 bases at V and 0 bases at J; junction bases unmatched: 2. This CDR3 has 17 residues. Germline CDR1 is LGHNA and CDR2 is YSLEER. The DNA for the CDR3 is TGCGCCAGCAGCCAAGAGCCTAGCGGGAGCTCCTACAATGAGCAGTTCTTC. Its protein is CASSQEPSGSSYNEQFF.

The J gene is TRBJ2-7, the V gene TRBV5-1; D perhaps matches TRBD2 (5 bases). V was shortened by 0 bases and J by 5 bases, with 15 bases between the two germline ends. The CDR3 runs to 15 residues. The V gene's germline CDR1 is SGHRS and CDR2 YFSETQ. The CDR3 is CASSLVPGFVDEQYF. The CDR3 bases are TGCGCCAGCAGCTTGGTCCCGGGGTTCGTCGACGAGCAGTACTTC.

In its sample, this clonotype was seen many times. The chain has TRBV12-3 or TRBV12-4 and TRBJ1-2; 8 bases are a match to TRBD1. The CDR3 runs 15 residues. V lost 5 bases to trimming and J lost 5 bases; unmatched junction nucleotides: 10. The DNA for the CDR3 is TGTGCCAGCAGTGCCTGGGGACAGGAAGATTATGGCTACACCTTC. This translates into CASSAWGQEDYGYTF.

This chain links TRBV20-1 with TRBJ2-5; 7 nucleotides agree with TRBD1. Trimming took 5 bases from V and 4 from J; bases not matched to a gene: 7. The CDR3 consists of 13 residues. Germline V gene sequence: CDR1 DFQATT, CDR2 SNEGSKA (reference sequence). The CDR3 loop is CSADTGVGETQYF. CDR3 sequence (DNA): TGCAGTGCTGACACAGGGGTTGGAGAGACCCAGTACTTC.

This clonotype was seen only a few times. V and J are TRBV20-1 and TRBJ2-5, with no clear D. V lost 3 bases and J lost 5, with 10 bases in between. Germline CDR1 DFQATT, CDR2 SNEGSKA (reference sequence). The CDR3 covers 12 residues. The CDR3, as DNA: TGCAGTGCTAGGGGATTCGGGGAGACCCAGTACTTC. Amino acids: CSARGFGETQYF.

This chain connects TRBV7-2 to TRBJ1-4; TRBD1 agrees at 7 bases. The V gene's germline CDR1 is SGHTA and CDR2 FQGNSA. The J segment lost 7 bases and the V segment lost 3 bases, leaving 5 bases of the junction unmatched. The CDR3 has 14 residues. This CDR3 is CASSLAGTVEKLFF. DNA for the CDR3: TGTGCCAGCAGCTTGGCCGGGACAGTTGAAAAACTGTTTTTT.

This clonotype was detected only a few times. V usage is TRBV6-5 and J usage is TRBJ2-7; D not certain. Per the germline V gene, CDR1 is MNHEY and CDR2 is SVGAGI. The CDR3 runs to 12 residues. V was pared by 5 bases and J by 6 bases, with 11 bases between. Here the CDR3 DNA reads TGTGCCAGCAGTCATGACACGTCCGAGCAGTACTTC. Encoded protein: CASSHDTSEQYF.

In its sample, this clonotype was seen a few times. V gene TRBV20-1 combines with J gene TRBJ2-3; TRBD2 agrees at 11 bases. Trimming removed 5 bases from V and 2 bases from J; junction bases left unmatched: 9. Germline loops: CDR1 DFQATT, CDR2 SNEGSKA (reference sequence). This CDR3 is built from 16 residues. The CDR3 protein is CSASGTSGTNTDTQYF. DNA for the CDR3: TGCAGTGCTTCCGGGACTAGCGGAACTAACACAGATACGCAGTATTTT.

This sequence joins TRBV9 and TRBJ2-7; 13 bases are a match to TRBD2. J gave up 5 bases and V 0 bases, and 11 bases lay outside the gene matches. The CDR3 runs to 18 residues. CDR1 SGDLS and CDR2 YYNGEE come from the germline V gene. The CDR3, as DNA: TGTGCCAGCAGCGTAGGTCCTCGACTAGCGGGGGGCCACCACGAGCAGTACTTC. Residues: CASSVGPRLAGGHHEQYF.

The chain is built from TRBV20-1 and TRBJ2-7, with TRBD2 matching 9 bases. The CDR3 consists of 13 residues. Germline CDR1 is DFQATT and CDR2 is SNEGSKA (reference sequence). The trim removed 6 bases at V and 2 bases at J, leaving 5 bases unmatched. The CDR3 loop reads CSARSGSPYEQYF. In DNA form, the CDR3 reads TGCAGTGCCCGTAGCGGGAGTCCCTACGAGCAGTACTTC.

This clonotype was detected only a few times. The genes are TRBV27 and TRBJ2-7; D is uncertain. The CDR3 has 15 amino acids. Trimming removed 7 bases at V and 0 bases at J, with 16 bases between. CDR1 is MNHEY, CDR2 SMNVEV, per germline (reference sequence). The CDR3 DNA reads TGTGCCAGCACATATCGGAAAGGAAGCTCCTACGAGCAGTACTTC. It is translated as CASTYRKGSSYEQYF.

This clonotype has at least ten counts. The genes are TRBV12-3 or TRBV12-4 and TRBJ2-4; D is undetermined. The V and J ends lost 1 base and 3 bases respectively, with 13 bases between them. The CDR3 is 16 residues long. The CDR3 DNA follows: TGTGCCAGCAGTTTAGTGGAGCTGGCGCTCAAAAACATTCAGTACTTC. Translated: CASSLVELALKNIQYF.

This clonotype has only a few counts. The chain employs TRBV27 and TRBJ2-1; 14 bases are shared with TRBD2. The CDR3 loop spans 16 amino acids. In germline, CDR1 is MNHEY, CDR2 SMNVEV (reference sequence). The trim removed 7 bases at V and 5 bases at J, leaving 7 bases unmatched. As DNA, the CDR3 is TGTGCCAGCAACCATCCGGGACTAGCGGGAGACAATGAGCAGTTCTTC. This sequence encodes CASNHPGLAGDNEQFF.

This clonotype was found a few times. The chain employs TRBV10-3 and TRBJ2-2; 8 nucleotides line up with TRBD1. The CDR3 sequence is 14 residues long. The V gene end was trimmed by 6 bases and the J gene end by 7 bases; junction bases not matched to a gene: 7. Germline V gene data show CDR1 as ENHRY and CDR2 as SYGVKD. This CDR3 reads CAIRPGQAIGELFF. As DNA, the CDR3 is TGTGCCATCAGACCGGGACAGGCGATCGGGGAGCTGTTTTTT.

The gene calls are TRBV3-1 and TRBJ2-4; 7 positions match TRBD2. With V trimmed by 1 base and J by 9 bases, 12 bases remained unmatched. CDR3 length equals 16 residues. From germline, CDR1 is LGHDT and CDR2 YNNKEL (reference sequence). The chain's CDR3 is CASSQGGRGLGGIQYF. CDR3 nucleotides: TGTGCCAGCAGCCAAGGGGGGAGGGGATTAGGAGGCATTCAGTACTTC. Drawing the rest from reference TRBV3-1 and TRBJ2-4, the complete variable domain is DTAVSQTPKYLVTQMGNDKSIKCEQNLGHDTMYWYKQDSKKFLKIMFSYNNKELIINETVPNRFSPKSPDKAHLNLHINSLELGDSAVYFCASSQGGRGLGGIQYFGAGTRLSVL.

Only a few counts were recorded for this clonotype. V usage is TRBV4-3 and J usage is TRBJ2-7; D may be TRBD1 (5 bases). This CDR3 contains 15 residues. Trimming left V 0 bases short and J 3 bases short, with 12 bases between. Germline-derived CDR1 and CDR2 are LGHNA and YSLEER. For the CDR3, the DNA is TGCGCCAGCAGCCAAGATAAGGGGCGGATCTACGAGCAGTACTTC. Its protein product is CASSQDKGRIYEQYF.

This clonotype was seen more than once but under ten times. This rearrangement joins TRBV7-2 to TRBJ2-1, with 11 nucleotides matching TRBD2. From germline, CDR1 is SGHTA and CDR2 FQGNSA. The CDR3 consists of 17 residues. Losses at the gene ends were 0 bases for V and 8 bases for J; bases not matched to a gene: 9. The CDR3 DNA reads as TGTGCCAGCAGCTTAGCCAAACTAGCGGGAGTAAACCATGAGCAGTTCTTC. It translates to CASSLAKLAGVNHEQFF.

This clonotype was found many times. The chain joins TRBV10-3 to TRBJ2-1, with TRBD1 identical over 7 bases. Germline assignment: CDR1 ENHRY and CDR2 SYGVKD. This CDR3 has 12 amino acids. Unmatched junction bases numbered 5, after V lost 10 bases and J lost 5 bases. Here the CDR3 DNA reads TGTGCCACCCAGGGGGTTGACAATGAGCAGTTCTTC. It specifies CATQGVDNEQFF.

This clonotype has only a few counts. The V and J genes are TRBV5-1 and TRBJ2-7, with TRBD1 identical over 7 bases. Losses at the gene ends were 0 bases for V and 6 bases for J; bases not matched to a gene: 6. Looked up from germline, CDR1 is SGHRS and CDR2 is YFSETQ. The CDR3 spans 14 residues. The CDR3 bases are TGCGCCAGCAGCTTGGATCAGGGGGATAGCGAGCAGTACTTC. This encodes CASSLDQGDSEQYF.